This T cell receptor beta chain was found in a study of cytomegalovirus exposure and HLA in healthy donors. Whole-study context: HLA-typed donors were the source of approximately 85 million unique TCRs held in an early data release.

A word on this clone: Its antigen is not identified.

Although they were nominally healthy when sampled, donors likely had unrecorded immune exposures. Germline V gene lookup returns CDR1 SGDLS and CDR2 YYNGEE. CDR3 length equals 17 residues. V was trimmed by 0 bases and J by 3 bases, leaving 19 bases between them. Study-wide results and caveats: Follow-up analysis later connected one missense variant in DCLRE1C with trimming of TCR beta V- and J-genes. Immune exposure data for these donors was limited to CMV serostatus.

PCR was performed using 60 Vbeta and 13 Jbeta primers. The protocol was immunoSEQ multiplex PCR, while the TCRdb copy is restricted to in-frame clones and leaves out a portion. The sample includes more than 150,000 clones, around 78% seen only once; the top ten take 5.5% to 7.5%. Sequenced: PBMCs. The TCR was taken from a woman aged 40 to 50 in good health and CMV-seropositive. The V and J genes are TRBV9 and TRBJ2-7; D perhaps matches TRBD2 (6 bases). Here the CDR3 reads CASSVVSNSGRVYEQYF. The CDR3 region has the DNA TGTGCCAGCAGCGTAGTCTCAAACAGCGGGCGGGTCTACGAGCAGTACTTC.